This TCR beta chain was identified during a study of cytotoxic CD8 clonotypes in ibrutinib-treated CLL. As for the study in general: Once patients had received a median around 12 months of treatment, range 6 to 36, response samples were obtained.

Sequenced by immunoSEQ multiplex PCR; TCRdb stores in-frame clones only, minus some. The sample lists 190,000 or so clones; about 72% were seen once. This clone has a single count. The CDR3 runs 11 residues. The V gene's germline CDR1 is GTSNPN and CDR2 SVGIG (reference sequence). The ends were cut back, 3 bases at V and 7 bases at J, with 9 bases in the middle. This sequence was found in a human donor with chronic lymphocytic leukemia. The sequences come from PBMCs, collected after 24 months of ibrutinib treatment. The chain combines TRBV30 with TRBJ1-2; D gene unclear. Here the CDR3 DNA reads TGTGCCTGGAGAGTCGACGGTGGCTACACCTTC. This translates into CAWRVDGGYTF.